What follows are 19 T cell receptor beta chains derived from one specimen sequenced in a study of molecular identifiers for immune sequencing clone quantification. Using its own MiXCR run on the PCR reads, TCRdb lists one record per CDR3 protein. The profile shows a few hundred thousand distinct CDR3 sequences, roughly 25% of them singletons. Sample: naive CD8+ T cells from blood, with Jurkat cell RNA spiked in. Subset here: FACS-sorted CD8+CD4-CCR7+CD45RA+ naive T cells. These receptors were taken from a human donor in good health. Some libraries in this study had Jurkat cell RNA spiked in.

This clonotype was observed once. A much bigger clone sits one base away, suggesting this may be a read error. The chain carries TRBV7-8 and TRBJ2-1, with 7 bases fitting TRBD1. The CDR3 has 15 amino acids. The germline CDR1 and CDR2 sequences are SGHVS and FQNEAQ. The CDR3 loop is CASSLDRGSYKEQFF. CDR3 bases: TGTGCCAGCAGCTTAGACAGGGGAAGCTACAAAGAGCAGTTCTTC.

The chain joins TRBV3-1 to TRBJ1-5; D gene unclear. The V end lost 1 base, the J end lost 3 bases, and 10 bases lay between the germline ends. CDR3 size: 15 residues. Germline V gives CDR1 LGHDT, CDR2 YNNKEL (reference sequence). CDR3 in amino acids: CASSQGNTFNQPQHF. The CDR3 nucleotides read TGTGCCAGCAGCCAAGGGAACACCTTCAATCAGCCCCAGCATTTT.

This sequence joins TRBV4-1 and TRBJ1-2; 7 positions agree with TRBD1. CDR3 length: 16 amino acids. Germline V CDR1 and CDR2: MGHRA, YSYEKL. J lost 0 bases, V lost 0 bases, and 4 bases had no gene match. The CDR3 sequence is CASSQEDTGANYGYTF. Written as DNA, the CDR3 is TGCGCCAGCAGCCAAGAAGACACAGGGGCTAACTATGGCTACACCTTC.

The genes are TRBV12-3 or TRBV12-4 and TRBJ1-1; D ambiguous. V lost 7 bases and J lost 5, with 14 bases in between. This CDR3 spans 13 amino acids. For the CDR3, the DNA is TGTGCCAGCACCTTAGGCTTCGGGACTGAAGCTTTCTTT. Translated: CASTLGFGTEAFF.

This chain joins TRBV19 and TRBJ2-3, with 8 positions matching TRBD2. This CDR3 spans 16 amino acids. The junction had 5 bases not matched to a gene; V was cut back by 3 bases and J by 0 bases. Germline-derived CDR1 and CDR2 are LNHDA and SQIVND (reference sequence). In DNA form, the CDR3 reads TGTGCCAGTAGTATGCTGGCTAGCGGGAGCACAGATACGCAGTATTTT. Translated, it gives CASSMLASGSTDTQYF.

The chain uses TRBV5-6 and TRBJ2-2; TRBD2 aligns across 8 bases. V was pared by 4 bases and J by 8 bases, with 13 bases of the junction left unmatched. Germline V gene lookup returns CDR1 SGHDT and CDR2 YYEEEE. The CDR3 extends over 16 amino acids. CDR3 region: CASSISGTRGWGELFF. The CDR3 DNA sequence: TGTGCCAGCAGCATCTCCGGGACTAGAGGGTGGGGGGAGCTGTTTTTT. Full variable domain (outside the CDR3, taken from reference TRBV5-6 and TRBJ2-2): DAGVTQSPTHLIKTRGQQVTLRCSPKSGHDTVSWYQQALGQGPQFIFQYYEEEERQRGNFPDRFSGHQFPNYSSELNVNALLLGDSALYLCASSISGTRGWGELFFGEGSRLTVL.

This clonotype was recorded many times. This chain uses TRBV4-1 with TRBJ1-6; D call uncertain. The CDR3 covers 16 residues. V gave up 4 bases and J gave up 0 bases, with 10 bases separating them. CDR1 MGHRA and CDR2 YSYEKL come from the germline V gene. The CDR3 nucleotides are TGCGCCAGCAGCCGAACGGGGAGCTCCTATAATTCACCCCTCCACTTT. The encoded protein is CASSRTGSSYNSPLHF.

The V gene is TRBV7-9, the J gene TRBJ2-1, with 8 bases matching TRBD1. The germline CDR1 and CDR2 sequences are SEHNR and FQNEAQ (reference sequence). The CDR3 has 13 residues. J was trimmed by 9 bases and V by 7 bases; bases with no gene match: 8. CDR3 region: CASTRTGRVEQFF. CDR3 nucleotides: TGTGCCAGCACAAGGACAGGGAGAGTTGAGCAGTTCTTC.

V is TRBV19 and J is TRBJ1-6, with D perhaps matching TRBD1 (5 bases). The germline gives CDR1 LNHDA, CDR2 SQIVND (reference sequence). The V gene lost 4 bases and the J gene lost 4 bases, with 11 bases spanning the gap. The CDR3 has 15 residues. Here the CDR3 reads CASSTGTAYNSPLHF. In nucleotides, the CDR3 is TGTGCCAGTAGTACTGGGACGGCTTATAATTCACCCCTCCACTTT. Supplemented by reference TRBV19 and TRBJ1-6, the full variable domain reads DGGITQSPKYLFRKEGQNVTLSCEQNLNHDAMYWYRQDPGQGLRLIYYSQIVNDFQKGDIAEGYSVSREKKESFPLTVTSAQKNPTAFYLCASSTGTAYNSPLHFGNGTRLTVT.

V is TRBV7-2 and J is TRBJ2-1; 8 bases line up with TRBD2. The V segment lost 5 bases and the J segment 4 bases; nucleotides outside the gene matches: 4. The CDR3 is 14 residues long. Germline V CDR1 and CDR2: SGHTA, FQGNSA. The CDR3 sequence is CASSLSGTYNEQFF. The CDR3 nucleotides are TGTGCCAGCAGCCTTAGCGGGACTTACAATGAGCAGTTCTTC. The full variable domain, completed using reference TRBV7-2 and TRBJ2-1, is GAGVSQSPSNKVTEKGKDVELRCDPISGHTALYWYRQSLGQGLEFLIYFQGNSAPDKSGLPSDRFSAERTGGSVSTLTIQRTQQEDSAVYLCASSLSGTYNEQFFGPGTRLTVL.

The J gene is TRBJ2-5, the V gene TRBV4-3, with D possibly being TRBD1 (7 bases). Germline V gives CDR1 LGHNA, CDR2 YSLEER. This CDR3 spans 14 amino acids. The germline V and J ends were trimmed by 6 bases and 4 bases, with 15 bases remaining between them. DNA for the CDR3: TGCGCCAGCAGTCTTACCAGGGGGGCAGAGACCCAGTACTTC. It translates to CASSLTRGAETQYF.

This clonotype appeared many times. The gene calls are TRBV6-6 and TRBJ2-7; no firm D call. Germline loops: CDR1 MNHNY, CDR2 SVGAGI (reference sequence). With 7 bases removed from V and 5 bases from J, the gap between germline ends came to 15 bases. The CDR3 has 13 residues. The CDR3 sequence: CASTDSPRNEQYF. DNA of the CDR3: TGTGCCAGCACCGACTCGCCCAGGAACGAGCAGTACTTC.

This rearrangement joins TRBV20-1 to TRBJ1-2; no definite D call. Germline V gene lookup returns CDR1 DFQATT and CDR2 SNEGSKA (reference sequence). The CDR3 is 14 residues long. Deletions cut 0 bases from V and 5 bases from J, with 13 bases between. CDR3 nucleotides: TGCAGTGCTAGAGATCAAACCCACCCATATGGCTACACCTTC. Protein product: CSARDQTHPYGYTF.

V gene TRBV2 combines with J gene TRBJ2-3; D is undetermined. This CDR3 spans 15 amino acids. Germline assignment: CDR1 SNHLY and CDR2 FYNNEI. V lost 4 bases, J lost 4 bases, and 15 bases lay in between. CDR3 sequence (DNA): TGTGCCAGCAGTGGCCCGAAGGATGTCGCAGATACGCAGTATTTT. Translated, it gives CASSGPKDVADTQYF.

In its sample, this clonotype was seen a few times. This chain connects TRBV5-6 to TRBJ2-7; D gene uncertain. Germline V gene data show CDR1 as SGHDT and CDR2 as YYEEEE. Trimming removed 4 bases at V and 3 bases at J, with 8 bases between. The CDR3 contains 12 residues. Here the CDR3 DNA reads TGTGCCAGCAGCGATCGGAGCTACGAGCAGTACTTC. This gives the protein CASSDRSYEQYF.

This clonotype has a handful of counts. This chain uses TRBV27 with TRBJ1-5; D may be TRBD1 (5 bases). The CDR3 extends over 13 amino acids. Trimming removed 5 bases from V and 4 bases from J, with 9 bases in between. Per germline, CDR1 MNHEY and CDR2 SMNVEV (reference sequence). The CDR3, as DNA: TGTGCCAGCAGTACCCGACAGAATCAGCCCCAGCATTTT. It specifies CASSTRQNQPQHF.

The chain links TRBV24-1 to TRBJ2-2; TRBD2 matches 11 bases. V shed 4 bases, J shed 5 bases, and the junction held 8 bases outside the gene matches. This CDR3 spans 17 amino acids. CDR1 and CDR2 from the germline V gene are KGHDR and SFDVKD. CDR3 amino acids: CATSDPSSGRLTGELFF. CDR3 DNA sequence: TGTGCCACCAGTGACCCGTCTAGCGGGAGGTTAACCGGGGAGCTGTTTTTT.

With respect to this clonotype: At one end, the junction sequence differs from germline, possibly due to a read error. The chain joins TRBV7-6 to TRBJ1-1; D ambiguous. Germline V gives CDR1 SGHVS, CDR2 FNYEAQ. The CDR3 extends over 12 amino acids. CDR3 sequence: CASSLDAGLRSF. CDR3 coding DNA: TGTGCCAGCAGCTTAGATGCAGGCCTCAGGTCTTTT.

The chain employs TRBV6-2 or TRBV6-3 and TRBJ1-5; TRBD1 matches at 9 bases. CDR3 length: 14 residues. Losses at the gene ends were 2 bases for V and 9 bases for J; bases not matched to a gene: 5. CDR1 and CDR2 (germline): MNHEY, SVGEGT. CDR3 in amino acids: CASSYTDRGTPQHF. The DNA for the CDR3 is TGTGCCAGCAGTTACACCGACAGGGGGACGCCCCAGCATTTT.